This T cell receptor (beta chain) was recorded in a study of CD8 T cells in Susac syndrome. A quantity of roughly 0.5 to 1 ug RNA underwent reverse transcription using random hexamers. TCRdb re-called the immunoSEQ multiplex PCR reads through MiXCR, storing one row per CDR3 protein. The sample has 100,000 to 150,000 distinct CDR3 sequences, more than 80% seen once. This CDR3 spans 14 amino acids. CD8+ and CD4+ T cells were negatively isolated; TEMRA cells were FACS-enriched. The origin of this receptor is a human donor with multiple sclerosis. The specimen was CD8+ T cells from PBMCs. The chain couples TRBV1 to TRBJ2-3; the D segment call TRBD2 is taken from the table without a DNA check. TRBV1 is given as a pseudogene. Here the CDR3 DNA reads TGCACCAGCAGCCAGGCGGTCCTCCTAGATACGCAGTATTTT. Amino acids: CTSSQAVLLDTQYF.